The T cell receptor beta chain under discussion was sequenced for a study of blood T cell repertoires in COVID-19. On the study more broadly: The United States, Italy and Spain supplied acute and convalescent COVID-19 samples. The analysed material was cDNA or gDNA that came from T cells, B-cell-depleted T cells, or PBMCs.

Profiled with immunoSEQ multiplex PCR; TCRdb holds only in-frame clones, not every one. This table holds about 80,000 clones, less than 85% found once. The CDR3 is made up of 15 amino acids. CDR1 and CDR2 from the germline V gene are LNHDA and SQIVND (reference sequence). Germline trimming cut 4 bases from V and 0 bases from J; bases unmatched to any gene: 2. The TCR was taken from a man aged 70 or older with active or convalescent COVID-19. Sequencing was performed on peripheral blood. The J gene is TRBJ2-1, the V gene TRBV19, with 8 bases aligning to TRBD2. DNA for the CDR3: TGTGCCAGTAGTAGAGCGGGGGACTCCTACAATGAGCAGTTCTTC. Its protein product is CASSRAGDSYNEQFF.